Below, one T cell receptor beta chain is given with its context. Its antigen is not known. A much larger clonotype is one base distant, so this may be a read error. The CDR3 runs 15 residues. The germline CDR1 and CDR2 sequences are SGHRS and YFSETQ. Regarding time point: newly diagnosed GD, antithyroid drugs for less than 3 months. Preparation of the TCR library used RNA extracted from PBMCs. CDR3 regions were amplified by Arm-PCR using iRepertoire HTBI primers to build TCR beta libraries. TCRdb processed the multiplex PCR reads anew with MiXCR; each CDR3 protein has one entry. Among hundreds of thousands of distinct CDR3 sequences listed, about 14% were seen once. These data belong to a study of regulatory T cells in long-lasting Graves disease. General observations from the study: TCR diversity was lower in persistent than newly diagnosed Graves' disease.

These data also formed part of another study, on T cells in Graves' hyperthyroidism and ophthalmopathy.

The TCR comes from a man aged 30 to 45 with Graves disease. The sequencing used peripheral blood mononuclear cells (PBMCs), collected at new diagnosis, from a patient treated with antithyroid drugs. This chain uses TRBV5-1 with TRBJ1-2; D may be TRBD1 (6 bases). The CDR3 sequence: CASSSGTQLLYDYTF. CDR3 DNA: TGCGCCAGCAGCTCCGGGACACAACTACTCTATGACTACACCTTC.